One TCR beta chain is described in this entry. One Seattle source followed patients from active infection through their disease course. The sample is drawn from a study of blood T cell repertoires in COVID-19. Assay: immunoSEQ multiplex PCR; the TCRdb copy retains only in-frame clones and omits some. Here the sample spans approximately 200,000 clones, roughly 77% being singletons. Sequences were obtained from peripheral blood. This TCR was sampled from a woman over 75 with COVID-19, enrolled during active disease.

The CDR3 coding sequence is TGTGCCAGCAGTAGGGGTACGAACACCGGGGAGCTGTTTTTT. It specifies CASSRGTNTGELFF. The rearrangement links TRBV6-5 to TRBJ2-2; maybe TRBD1 (5 bases). The germline V gene encodes CDR1 MNHEY and CDR2 SVGAGI. The CDR3 covers 14 residues. V was pared by 5 bases and J by 0 bases, with 7 bases between.